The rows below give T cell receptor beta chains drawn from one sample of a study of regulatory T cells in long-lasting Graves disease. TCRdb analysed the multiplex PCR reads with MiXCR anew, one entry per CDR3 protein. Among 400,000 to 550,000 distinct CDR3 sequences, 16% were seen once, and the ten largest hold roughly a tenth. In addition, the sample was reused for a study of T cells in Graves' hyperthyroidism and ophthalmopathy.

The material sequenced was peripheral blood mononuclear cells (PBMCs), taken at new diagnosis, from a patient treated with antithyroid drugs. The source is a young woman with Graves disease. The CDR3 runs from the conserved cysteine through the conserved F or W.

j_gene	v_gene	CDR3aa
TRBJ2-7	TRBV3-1	CASSQDGAAIQGYEQYF
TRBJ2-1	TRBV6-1	CASGGLAGAGEQFF
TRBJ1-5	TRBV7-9	CASSLGVGDSNQPQHF
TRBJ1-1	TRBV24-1	CATSRPGGTEAFF
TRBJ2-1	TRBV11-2	CASSLDREGNEQFF
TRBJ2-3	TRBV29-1	CSVRSQREAADTQYF
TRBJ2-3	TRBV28	CASSTLALGTQYF
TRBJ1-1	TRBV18	CASSPYFRQGGTEAFF
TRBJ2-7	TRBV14	CASSQDYRPKFHEQYF
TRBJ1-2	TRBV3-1	CASSPTNEYGYTF
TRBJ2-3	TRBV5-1	CASSSRQGTDTQYF
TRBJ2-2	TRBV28	CASCSIGLGLAALTSNTGELFF
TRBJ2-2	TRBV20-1	CSAREDSRTGELFF
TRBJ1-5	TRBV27	CASSPSLDGNQPQHF
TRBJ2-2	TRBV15	CATRRTSGFTGELFF
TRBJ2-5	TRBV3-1	CASSQVRETQYF
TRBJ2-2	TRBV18	CASSPMSAYTGELFF
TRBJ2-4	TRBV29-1	CGSTFGNIQYF
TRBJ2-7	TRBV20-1	CSWVGTGAYEQYF
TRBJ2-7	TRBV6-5	CASSYLSPGLANYEQYF
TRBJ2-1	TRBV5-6	CASSLELAPGQGPNILYNEQFF
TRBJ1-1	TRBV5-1	CASSFRGTGTEAFF
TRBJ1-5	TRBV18	CASSPRGQRDQPQHF